The 9 T cell receptor beta chains reported below all come from one sample, sequenced in a study of shared clonotypes between healthy human individuals (TCRdb year 2020). Library construction relied on the immunoSEQ multiplex PCR assay. TCRdb stores this immuneACCESS table with in-frame sequences only. Part of the clones is absent; in the studies checked, under half of the shortfall reflects unresolved V genes, and no reason is known for the rest. This sample holds hundreds of thousands of clones; more than 75% were observed only once. 15% to 20% of the sample is taken by the ten largest. The specimen sequenced was memory CD8+ T cells sorted from blood. This specimen's cell subset or site label, per the study, means: CD45RO+ cells pooled with CCR7-negative TemRA cells. The receptors originated from a man aged 18 to 29 in good health.

In nucleotides, the CDR3 is TGTGCCAGTAGTATCTTGGGCGATTATAGCAATCAGCCCCAGCATTTT. Its protein is CASSILGDYSNQPQHF. V usage is TRBV19 and J usage is TRBJ1-5; D is uncertain. The CDR3 length is 16 residues. CDR1 and CDR2 from the germline V gene are LNHDA and SQIVND (reference sequence). V lost 3 bases, J lost 0 bases, and 12 bases lay in between. The full variable domain, with the rest looked up from reference TRBV19 and TRBJ1-5, is DGGITQSPKYLFRKEGQNVTLSCEQNLNHDAMYWYRQDPGQGLRLIYYSQIVNDFQKGDIAEGYSVSREKKESFPLTVTSAQKNPTAFYLCASSILGDYSNQPQHFGDGTRLSIL.

V and J are TRBV2 and TRBJ2-7; 8 bases align to TRBD1. This CDR3 has 14 amino acids. J lost 5 bases, V lost 5 bases, and 8 bases had no gene match. The V gene's germline CDR1 is SNHLY and CDR2 FYNNEI. Written as DNA, the CDR3 is TGTGCCAGCAGTTTGACAGGGGTCGGAAACGAGCAGTACTTC. It translates to CASSLTGVGNEQYF.

This sequence joins TRBV30 and TRBJ1-6, with D perhaps matching TRBD1 (6 bases). The V and J ends lost 0 bases and 1 base respectively, with 19 bases between them. This CDR3 is 19 amino acids long. CDR1 and CDR2 from the germline V gene are GTSNPN and SVGIG (reference sequence). The CDR3 nucleotides read TGTGCCTGGAGTGTACTCGAGGGGGAAGGGCTATCCTATAATTCACCCCTCCACTTT. Translation: CAWSVLEGEGLSYNSPLHF.

The chain recombines TRBV11-2 with TRBJ1-1, with a tentative D call TRBD1 (6 bases). CDR3 length equals 15 residues. Germline V gives CDR1 SGHAT, CDR2 FQNNGV. Trimming stripped 4 bases from V and 3 bases from J, with 15 bases between. The CDR3 coding sequence is TGTGCCAGCAGCTCTTGGGGGGGCTGGGACACTGAAGCTTTCTTT. This encodes CASSSWGGWDTEAFF.

The rearrangement links TRBV4-1 to TRBJ2-3, with D possibly matching TRBD1 (5 bases). Germline V gives CDR1 MGHRA, CDR2 YSYEKL. The CDR3 length is 14 residues. Deletions cut 6 bases from V and 3 bases from J, with 13 bases between. The CDR3 is CASRASGWTDTQYF. As DNA, the CDR3 is TGCGCCAGCAGAGCTTCAGGGTGGACAGATACGCAGTATTTT.

This chain uses TRBV6-6 with TRBJ2-7; D is possibly TRBD1 or TRBD2 (6 bases each). In germline, CDR1 is MNHNY, CDR2 SVGAGI (reference sequence). The ends were cut back, 2 bases at V and 4 bases at J, with 9 bases in the middle. The CDR3 is 13 residues long. CDR3 bases: TGTGCCAGCAGTTACGTAGGGGGGTACGAGCAGTACTTC. Residues: CASSYVGGYEQYF.

The chain uses TRBV4-3 and TRBJ1-4, with 12 bases lining up with TRBD1. CDR1 and CDR2 from the germline V gene are LGHNA and YSLEER. J was trimmed by 6 bases and V by 1 base; bases with no gene match: 9. The CDR3 spans 18 residues. This CDR3 is CASSQAPGTGGGDEKLFF. CDR3 in DNA: TGCGCCAGCAGCCAAGCTCCCGGGACAGGGGGCGGGGATGAAAAACTGTTTTTT.

The chain has TRBV29-1 and TRBJ1-2, with D unresolved. The CDR3 contains 12 residues. Germline V gene data show CDR1 as SQVTM and CDR2 as ANQGSEA. The V and J ends lost 6 bases and 8 bases respectively, with 16 bases between them. The CDR3 spells CSVYETLRGYTF. The DNA for the CDR3 is TGCAGCGTGTACGAGACACTAAGGGGCTACACCTTC.

The chain carries TRBV6-5 and TRBJ2-7; 7 bases are a match to TRBD2. Trimming cost V 1 base and J 2 bases; bases outside gene matches: 8. The germline gives CDR1 MNHEY, CDR2 SVGAGI. The CDR3 consists of 16 residues. As DNA, the CDR3 is TGTGCCAGCAGTTACTGGCCCCATGGACTAGCCTACGAGCAGTACTTC. Translated: CASSYWPHGLAYEQYF.